A single T cell receptor (beta chain) is shown here with its context. The antigen is not known. Sequencing was performed with immunoSEQ multiplex PCR; in TCRdb, only in-frame clones are kept and a portion is missing. The data show approximately 94,000 clones, more than 75% seen once. This sample is part of a study of graft-versus-host responses after intestinal transplantation. At the level of the study: Tacrolimus and steroids were given for around three years to all recipients after anti-thymocyte globulin induction.

CDR3 length: 20 amino acids. Germline values: CDR1 MNHNS, CDR2 SASEGT. V was pared by 4 bases and J by 3 bases, with 29 bases between. Findings and limits, study-wide: Circulating GvH clones peaking coincided with falling HvG clones soon after transplant. Some patients had graft-donor T cell macrochimerism, and their allografts showed high graft-versus-host to host-versus-graft clonal ratios. Recipient-marrow GvH clones were detected, some having first appeared in ileum or blood.

The genes are TRBV6-1 and TRBJ2-3; D not resolved. Sequenced here: unstimulated CD4+ T cells sorted from spleen or lymph node cells, sampled before transplant. The clonotype comes from a human donor who was the organ donor for an intestinal transplant. The CDR3 region has the DNA TGTGCCAGCAGTGCTTTCGTCTTCCGTCGAATGGCGGCGTCGACAGATACGCAGTATTTT. Translating it yields CASSAFVFRRMAASTDTQYF.